The entry below gives a single T cell receptor beta chain sequence along with its context. The data belong to a study of blood T cell repertoires in COVID-19. Turning to the study itself: Sites in the United States, Italy and Spain provided acute and convalescent COVID-19 samples. Sample material is recorded as cDNA or gDNA derived from T cells, B-cell-depleted T cells, or PBMCs.

V was pared by 3 bases and J by 2 bases, with 14 bases between. Germline CDR1 and CDR2: KGHSH and LQKENI. The CDR3 sequence is 15 residues long. Source study methods: For nucleated cells, counts were estimated from reference gene primer amplification. The method was immunoSEQ multiplex PCR; TCRdb's version includes in-frame clones alone and lacks a portion of them. V and J calls and clone size are given by that table; D and trimming were obtained from the DNA. The table includes 25,000 to 35,000 clones, more than 85% detected once. The clonotype originates from a human donor in a cohort sampled during active COVID-19. The sequenced material came from peripheral blood. The rearrangement uses TRBV18 and TRBJ2-7; D not resolved. The CDR3 nucleotides read TGTGCCAGCTCACCCTGGGCAGAGAGAACCTACGAGCAGTACTTC. Translation gives CASSPWAERTYEQYF.